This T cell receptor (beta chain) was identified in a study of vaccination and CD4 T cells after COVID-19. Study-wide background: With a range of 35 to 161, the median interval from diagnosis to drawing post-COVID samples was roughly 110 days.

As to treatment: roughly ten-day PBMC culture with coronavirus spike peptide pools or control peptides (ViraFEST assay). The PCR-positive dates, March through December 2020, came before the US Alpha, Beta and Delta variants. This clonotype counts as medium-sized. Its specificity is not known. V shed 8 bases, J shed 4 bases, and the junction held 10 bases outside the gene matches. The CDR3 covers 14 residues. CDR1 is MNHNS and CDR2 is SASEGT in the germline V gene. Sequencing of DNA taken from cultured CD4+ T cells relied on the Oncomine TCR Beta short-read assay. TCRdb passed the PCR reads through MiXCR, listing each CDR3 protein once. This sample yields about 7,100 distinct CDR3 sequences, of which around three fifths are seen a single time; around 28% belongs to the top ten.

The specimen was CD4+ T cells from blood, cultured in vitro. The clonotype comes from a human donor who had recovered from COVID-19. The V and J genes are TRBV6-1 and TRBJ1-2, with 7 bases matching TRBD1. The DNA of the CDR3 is TGTGCCAGCTCCAATTACAGGGGCGCCTATGGCTACACCTTC. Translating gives CASSNYRGAYGYTF.